This T cell receptor (beta chain) was captured by sequencing in a study of T cells after somatic rescue of genetic block. Some clones are missing from TCRdb's copy, which holds only in-frame ones; the method was immunoSEQ multiplex PCR. The table records around 67,000 clones, around 90% of them present only once. The CDR3 runs to 14 residues. The germline V and J ends were trimmed by 5 bases and 4 bases, with 13 bases remaining between them. Germline assignment: CDR1 MNHEY and CDR2 SMNVEV (reference sequence). The specimen was peripheral blood mononuclear cells (PBMCs). The chain carries TRBV27 and TRBJ2-3; either TRBD1 or TRBD2 may fit D (5 bases each). The TCR comes from a man aged 25-40 years. The CDR3 spells CASSLTGGSDTQYF. For the CDR3, the DNA is TGTGCCAGCAGTCTAACTGGGGGTTCAGATACGCAGTATTTT.